This T cell receptor (beta chain) was identified during a study of blood T cell repertoires in COVID-19. Overall study: The United States, Italy and Spain supplied acute and convalescent COVID-19 samples. The cDNA or gDNA used as material had been derived from T cells, B-cell-depleted T cells, or PBMCs.

Per the original methods: Reference gene primer amplification yielded estimated nucleated cell counts. Sequencing used immunoSEQ multiplex PCR; TCRdb keeps in-frame clones, though not all of them. The DNA gave D and trimming, while V, J and clone size come from that table. This table holds 150,000 to 200,000 clones, roughly three quarters found once. The J segment lost 3 bases and the V segment lost 1 base, leaving 6 bases of the junction unmatched. Per germline, CDR1 SGHTA and CDR2 FQGNSA. The CDR3 contains 15 residues. The sequence was collected from a woman in her fifties or sixties with active or convalescent COVID-19. The chain carries TRBV7-2 and TRBJ2-7; 7 bases agree with TRBD2. Sequencing was carried out using peripheral blood. CDR3 DNA: TGTGCCAGCAGCTTAGGGGGAGGGCGGAACTACGAGCAGTACTTC. Protein sequence: CASSLGGGRNYEQYF.